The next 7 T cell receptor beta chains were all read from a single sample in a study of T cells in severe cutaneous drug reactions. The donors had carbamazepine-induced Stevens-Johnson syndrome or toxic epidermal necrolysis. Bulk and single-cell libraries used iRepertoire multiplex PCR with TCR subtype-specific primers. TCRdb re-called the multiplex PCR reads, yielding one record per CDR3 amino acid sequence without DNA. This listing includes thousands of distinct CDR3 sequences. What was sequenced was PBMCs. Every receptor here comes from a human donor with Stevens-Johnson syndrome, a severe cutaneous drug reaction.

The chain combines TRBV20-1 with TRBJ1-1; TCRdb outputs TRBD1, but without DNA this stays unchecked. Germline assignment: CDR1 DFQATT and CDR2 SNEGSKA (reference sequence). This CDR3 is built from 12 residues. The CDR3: CSAPRAGYEAFF.

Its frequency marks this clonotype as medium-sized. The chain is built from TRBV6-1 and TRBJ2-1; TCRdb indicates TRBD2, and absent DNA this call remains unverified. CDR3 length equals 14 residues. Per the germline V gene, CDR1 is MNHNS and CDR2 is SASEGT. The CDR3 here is CASSERAGVGEQFF.

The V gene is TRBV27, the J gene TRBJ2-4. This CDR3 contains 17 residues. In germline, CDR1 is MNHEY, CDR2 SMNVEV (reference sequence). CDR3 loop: CASSLDWQGLAKNIQYF.

CDR3 region: CASSKTSGRPDYNEQFF. The chain is built from TRBV19 and TRBJ2-1; TCRdb picks TRBD2, but there is no DNA to check that call. The CDR3 covers 17 residues. Germline CDR1 reads LNHDA; CDR2 reads SQIVND (reference sequence).

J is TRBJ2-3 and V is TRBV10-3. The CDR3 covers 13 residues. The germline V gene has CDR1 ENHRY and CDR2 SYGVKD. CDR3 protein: CAISGSSTDTQYF.

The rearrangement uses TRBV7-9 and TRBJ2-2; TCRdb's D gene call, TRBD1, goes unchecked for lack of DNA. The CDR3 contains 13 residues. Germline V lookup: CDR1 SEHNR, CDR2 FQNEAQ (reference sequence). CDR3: CGGGAENTGELFF.

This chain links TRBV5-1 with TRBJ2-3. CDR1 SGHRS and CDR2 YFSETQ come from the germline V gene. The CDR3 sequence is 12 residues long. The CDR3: CASRLATDTQYF.